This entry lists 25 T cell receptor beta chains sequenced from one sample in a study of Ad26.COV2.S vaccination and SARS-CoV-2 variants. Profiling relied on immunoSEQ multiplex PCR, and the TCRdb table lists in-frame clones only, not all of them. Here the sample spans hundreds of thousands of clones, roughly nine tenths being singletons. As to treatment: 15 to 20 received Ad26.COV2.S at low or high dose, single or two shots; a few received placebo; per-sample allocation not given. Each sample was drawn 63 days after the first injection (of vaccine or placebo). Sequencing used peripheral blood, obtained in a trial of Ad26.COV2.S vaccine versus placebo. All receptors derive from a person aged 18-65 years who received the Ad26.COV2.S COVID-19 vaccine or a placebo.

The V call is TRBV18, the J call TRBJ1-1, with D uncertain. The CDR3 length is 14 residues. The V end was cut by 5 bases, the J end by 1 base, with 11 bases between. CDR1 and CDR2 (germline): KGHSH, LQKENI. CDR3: CASSSYDGNTEAFF. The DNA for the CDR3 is TGTGCCAGCTCATCCTACGACGGGAACACTGAAGCTTTCTTT. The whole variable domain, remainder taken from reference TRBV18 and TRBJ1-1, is NAGVMQNPRHLVRRRGQEARLRCSPMKGHSHVYWYRQLPEEGLKFMVYLQKENIIDESGMPKERFSAEFPKEGPSILRIQQVVRGDSAAYFCASSSYDGNTEAFFGQGTRLTVV.

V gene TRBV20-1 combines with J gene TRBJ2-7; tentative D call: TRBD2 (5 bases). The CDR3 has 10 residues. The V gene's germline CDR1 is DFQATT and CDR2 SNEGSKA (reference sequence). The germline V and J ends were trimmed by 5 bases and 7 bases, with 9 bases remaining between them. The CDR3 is CSAGRLEQYF. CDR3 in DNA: TGCAGTGCTGGCAGACTAGAGCAGTACTTC.

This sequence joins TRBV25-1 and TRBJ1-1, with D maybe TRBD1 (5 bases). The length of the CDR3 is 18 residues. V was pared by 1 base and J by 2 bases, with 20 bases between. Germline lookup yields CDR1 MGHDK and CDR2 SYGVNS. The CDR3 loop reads CASSEFPGGGVGNTEAFF. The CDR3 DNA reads TGTGCCAGCAGTGAATTTCCGGGTGGGGGAGTGGGTAACACTGAAGCTTTCTTT.

The CDR3 DNA is TGCGCCAGCAGACCTAGCGGTCAAGAGACCCAGTACTTC. Translated, it gives CASRPSGQETQYF. The chain employs TRBV10-1 and TRBJ2-5; 7 bases agree with TRBD2. Germline-derived CDR1 and CDR2 are WNHNN and SYGVQD (reference sequence). V shed 6 bases, J shed 2 bases, and the junction held 3 bases outside the gene matches. This CDR3 comprises 13 residues.

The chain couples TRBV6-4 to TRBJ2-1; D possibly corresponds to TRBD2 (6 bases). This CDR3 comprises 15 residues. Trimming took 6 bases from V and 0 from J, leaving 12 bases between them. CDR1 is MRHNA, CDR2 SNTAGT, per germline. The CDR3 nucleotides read TGTGCCAGCAGGATTAGCGGTAGCTCCTACAATGAGCAGTTCTTC. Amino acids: CASRISGSSYNEQFF.

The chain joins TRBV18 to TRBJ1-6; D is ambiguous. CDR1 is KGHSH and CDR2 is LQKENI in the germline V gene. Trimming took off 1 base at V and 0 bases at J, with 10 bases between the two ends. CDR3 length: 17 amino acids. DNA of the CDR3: TGTGCCAGCTCACCACTGGCGGGCAGCTCCTATAATTCACCCCTCCACTTT. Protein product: CASSPLAGSSYNSPLHF.

The CDR3 nucleotides read TGTGCCAGCAGTCCCCGTTCCTACAATGAGCAGTTCTTC. This translates into CASSPRSYNEQFF. The chain employs TRBV27 and TRBJ2-1; D ambiguous. Germline V gene data show CDR1 as MNHEY and CDR2 as SMNVEV (reference sequence). This CDR3 has 13 residues. The V gene lost 5 bases and the J gene lost 1 base, with 6 bases spanning the gap.

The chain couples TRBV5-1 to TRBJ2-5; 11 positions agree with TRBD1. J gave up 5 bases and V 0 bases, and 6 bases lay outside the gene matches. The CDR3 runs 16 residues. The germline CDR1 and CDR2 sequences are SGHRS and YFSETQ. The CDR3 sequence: CASSLAGQGAGETQYF. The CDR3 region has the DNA TGCGCCAGCAGCTTGGCCGGACAGGGGGCAGGGGAGACCCAGTACTTC.

CDR3 amino acids: CASSLSRPDTQYF. The CDR3, as DNA: TGTGCCAGCAGTTTATCCCGACCAGATACGCAGTATTTT. The V gene is TRBV27, the J gene TRBJ2-3; D remains ambiguous. Germline V gene sequence: CDR1 MNHEY, CDR2 SMNVEV (reference sequence). The CDR3 has 13 amino acids. With 0 bases removed from V and 4 bases from J, the gap between germline ends came to 5 bases.

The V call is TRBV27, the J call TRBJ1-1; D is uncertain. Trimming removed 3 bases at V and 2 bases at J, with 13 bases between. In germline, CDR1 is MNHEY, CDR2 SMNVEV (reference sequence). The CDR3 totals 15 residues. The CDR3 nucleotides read TGTGCCAGCAGTTTCGTGTGGGCAGAAAACACTGAAGCTTTCTTT. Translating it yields CASSFVWAENTEAFF.

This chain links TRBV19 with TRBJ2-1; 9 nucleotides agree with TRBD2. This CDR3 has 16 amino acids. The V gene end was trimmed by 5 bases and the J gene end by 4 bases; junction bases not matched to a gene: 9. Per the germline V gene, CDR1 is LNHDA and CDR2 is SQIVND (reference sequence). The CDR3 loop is CASSGLAGWGYNEQFF. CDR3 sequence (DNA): TGTGCCAGTAGTGGGCTAGCGGGATGGGGATACAATGAGCAGTTCTTC.

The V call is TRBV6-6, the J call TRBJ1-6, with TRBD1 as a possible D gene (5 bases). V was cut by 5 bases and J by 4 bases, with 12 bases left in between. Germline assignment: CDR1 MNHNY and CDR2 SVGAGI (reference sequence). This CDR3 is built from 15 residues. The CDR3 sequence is CASSATGPYNSPLHF. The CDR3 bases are TGTGCCAGCAGTGCGACGGGACCATATAATTCACCCCTCCACTTT.

CDR3 in DNA: TGTGCCAGCAGCTTACTATTACAACCGGGACAGGGCCAAGAAAAACTGTTTTTT. This sequence encodes CASSLLLQPGQGQEKLFF. This chain links TRBV11-2 with TRBJ1-4; the match to TRBD1 covers 9 bases. This CDR3 is 18 amino acids long. Germline V lookup: CDR1 SGHAT, CDR2 FQNNGV. V lost 2 bases, J lost 8 bases, and 15 bases stayed unmatched.

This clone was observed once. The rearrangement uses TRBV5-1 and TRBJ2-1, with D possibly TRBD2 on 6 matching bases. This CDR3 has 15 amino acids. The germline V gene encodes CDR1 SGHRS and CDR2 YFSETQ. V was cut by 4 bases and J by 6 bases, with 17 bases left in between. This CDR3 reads CASSLTGTFGNEQFF. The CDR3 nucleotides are TGCGCCAGCAGCCTAACCGGGACTTTCGGCAATGAGCAGTTCTTC.

The CDR3 here is CASSQSAGMTTGELFF. The DNA of the CDR3 is TGCGCCAGCAGTCAATCGGCAGGGATGACCACCGGGGAGCTGTTTTTT. The rearrangement links TRBV23-1 to TRBJ2-2, with D possibly being TRBD1 (5 bases). TRBV23-1 is assigned to the ORF class and has an uncertain function. V was clipped by 0 bases and J by 4 bases, with 12 bases between them. The length of the CDR3 is 16 residues.

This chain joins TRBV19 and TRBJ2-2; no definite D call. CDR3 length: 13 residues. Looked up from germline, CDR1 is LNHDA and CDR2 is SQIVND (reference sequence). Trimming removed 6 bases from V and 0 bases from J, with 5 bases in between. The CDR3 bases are TGTGCCAGTAGGACCCCGAACACCGGGGAGCTGTTTTTT. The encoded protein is CASRTPNTGELFF.

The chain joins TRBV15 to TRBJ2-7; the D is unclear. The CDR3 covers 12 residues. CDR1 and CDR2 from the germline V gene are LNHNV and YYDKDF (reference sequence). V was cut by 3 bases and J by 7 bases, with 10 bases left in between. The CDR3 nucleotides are TGTGCCACCAGCAGTTCCCGGAGTGAGCAGTACTTC. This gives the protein CATSSSRSEQYF.

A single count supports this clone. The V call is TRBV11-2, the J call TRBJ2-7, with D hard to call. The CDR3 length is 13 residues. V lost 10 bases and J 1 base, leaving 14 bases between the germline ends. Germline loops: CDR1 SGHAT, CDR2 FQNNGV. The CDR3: CATQRTQSYEQYF. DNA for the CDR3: TGTGCCACCCAGAGGACCCAATCCTACGAGCAGTACTTC.

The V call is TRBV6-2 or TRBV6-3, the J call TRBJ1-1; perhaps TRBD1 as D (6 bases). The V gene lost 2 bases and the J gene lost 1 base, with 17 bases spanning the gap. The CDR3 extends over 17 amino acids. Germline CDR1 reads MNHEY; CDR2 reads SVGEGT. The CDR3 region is CASSYPQGRGQNTEAFF. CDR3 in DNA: TGTGCCAGCAGTTACCCACAAGGACGGGGGCAGAACACTGAAGCTTTCTTT.

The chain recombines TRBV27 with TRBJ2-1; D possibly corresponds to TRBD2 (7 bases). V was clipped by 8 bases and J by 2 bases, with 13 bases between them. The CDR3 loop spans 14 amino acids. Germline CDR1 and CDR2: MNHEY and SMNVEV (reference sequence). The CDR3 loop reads CASSGRGPYNEQFF. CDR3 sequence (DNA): TGTGCCAGCTCGGGGCGGGGGCCCTACAATGAGCAGTTCTTC.

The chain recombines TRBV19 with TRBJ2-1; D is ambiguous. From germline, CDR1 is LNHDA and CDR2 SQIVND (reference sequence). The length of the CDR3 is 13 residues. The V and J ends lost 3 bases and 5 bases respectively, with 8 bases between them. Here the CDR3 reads CASSIWVNNEQFF. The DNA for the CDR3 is TGTGCCAGTAGTATTTGGGTCAACAATGAGCAGTTCTTC. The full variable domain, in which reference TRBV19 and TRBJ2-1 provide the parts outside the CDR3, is DGGITQSPKYLFRKEGQNVTLSCEQNLNHDAMYWYRQDPGQGLRLIYYSQIVNDFQKGDIAEGYSVSREKKESFPLTVTSAQKNPTAFYLCASSIWVNNEQFFGPGTRLTVL.

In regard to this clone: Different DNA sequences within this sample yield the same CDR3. The CDR3, as DNA: TGTGCCAGCAGTTTAAAGGGAGGTACTGAAGCTTTCTTT. Translating it yields CASSLKGGTEAFF. The chain combines TRBV12-3 or TRBV12-4 with TRBJ1-1; D is uncertain. With 2 bases removed from V and 5 bases from J, the gap between germline ends came to 9 bases. CDR3 length equals 13 residues.

The CDR3 protein is CASSPGGPKLHGYTF. The CDR3 region has the DNA TGTGCCAGCAGCCCGGGGGGCCCAAAACTCCATGGCTACACCTTC. The chain links TRBV11-2 to TRBJ1-2; TRBD1 is a possible D gene (6 bases). Trimming pared 5 bases from V and 6 bases from J, leaving 19 bases between. CDR1 and CDR2 (germline): SGHAT, FQNNGV. The CDR3 runs 15 residues.

CDR3: CASSPKTGGRADTQYF. The DNA for the CDR3 is TGTGCCAGCAGCCCGAAGACAGGGGGACGAGCAGATACGCAGTATTTT. The chain is built from TRBV7-9 and TRBJ2-3, with 9 bases matching TRBD1. Trimming removed 5 bases from V and 4 bases from J; junction bases left unmatched: 10. There are 16 residues in the CDR3. CDR1 SEHNR and CDR2 FQNEAQ come from the germline V gene (reference sequence).

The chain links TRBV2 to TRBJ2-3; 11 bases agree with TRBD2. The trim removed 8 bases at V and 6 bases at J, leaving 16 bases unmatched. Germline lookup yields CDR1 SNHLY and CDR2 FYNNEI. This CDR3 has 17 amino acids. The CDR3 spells CASFTSGGLGRLDTQYF. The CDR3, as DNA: TGTGCCAGCTTTACTAGCGGGGGCCTAGGGAGATTGGATACGCAGTATTTT. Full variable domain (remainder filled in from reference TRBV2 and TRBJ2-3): EPEVTQTPSHQVTQMGQEVILRCVPISNHLYFYWYRQILGQKVEFLVSFYNNEISEKSEIFDDQFSVERPDGSNFTLKIRSTKLEDSAMYFCASFTSGGLGRLDTQYFGPGTRLTVL.